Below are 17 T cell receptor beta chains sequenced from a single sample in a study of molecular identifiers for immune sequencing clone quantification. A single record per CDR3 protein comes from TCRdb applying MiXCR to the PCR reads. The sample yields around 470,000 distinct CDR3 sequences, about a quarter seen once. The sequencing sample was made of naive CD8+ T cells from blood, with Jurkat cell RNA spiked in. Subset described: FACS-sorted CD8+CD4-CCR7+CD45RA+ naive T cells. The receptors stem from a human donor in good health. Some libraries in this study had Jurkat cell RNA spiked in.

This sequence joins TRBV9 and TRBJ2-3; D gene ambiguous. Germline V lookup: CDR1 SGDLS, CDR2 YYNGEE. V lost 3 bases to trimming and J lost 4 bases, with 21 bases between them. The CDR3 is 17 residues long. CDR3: CASSAGPRLSPPDTQYF. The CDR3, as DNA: TGTGCCAGCAGCGCAGGACCGCGCCTAAGCCCCCCAGATACGCAGTATTTT.

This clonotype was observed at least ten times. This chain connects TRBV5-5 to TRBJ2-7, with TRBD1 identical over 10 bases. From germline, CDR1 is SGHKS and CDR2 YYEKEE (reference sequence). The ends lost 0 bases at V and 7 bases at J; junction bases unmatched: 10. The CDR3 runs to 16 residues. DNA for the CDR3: TGTGCCAGCAGCTTGGCCCCGGACAGGGGGTTGAGAGAGCAGTACTTC. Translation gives CASSLAPDRGLREQYF.

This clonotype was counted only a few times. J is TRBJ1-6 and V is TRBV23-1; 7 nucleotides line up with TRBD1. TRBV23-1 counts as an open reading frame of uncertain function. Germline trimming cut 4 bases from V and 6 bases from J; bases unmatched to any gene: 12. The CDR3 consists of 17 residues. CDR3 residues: CASSRNNRGRGNSPLHF. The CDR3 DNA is TGCGCCAGCAGTCGAAACAACAGGGGAAGGGGTAATTCACCCCTCCACTTT.

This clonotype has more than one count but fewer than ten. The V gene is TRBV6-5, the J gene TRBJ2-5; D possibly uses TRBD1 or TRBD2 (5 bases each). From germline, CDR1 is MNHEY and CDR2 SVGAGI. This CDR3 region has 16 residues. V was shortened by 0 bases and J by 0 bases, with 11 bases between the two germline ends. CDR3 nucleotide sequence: TGTGCCAGCAGTTACTCAGTGGGACGGAACCAAGAGACCCAGTACTTC. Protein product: CASSYSVGRNQETQYF.

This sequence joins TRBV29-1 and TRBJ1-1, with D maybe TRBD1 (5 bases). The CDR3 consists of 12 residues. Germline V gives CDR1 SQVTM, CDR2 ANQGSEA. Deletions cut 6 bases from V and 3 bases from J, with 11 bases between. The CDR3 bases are TGCAGCGTCAAACAGGAGTACACTGAAGCTTTCTTT. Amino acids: CSVKQEYTEAFF. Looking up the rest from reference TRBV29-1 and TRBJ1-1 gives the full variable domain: SAVISQKPSRDICQRGTSLTIQCQVDSQVTMMFWYRQQPGQSLTLIATANQGSEATYESGFVIDKFPISRPNLTFSTLTVSNMSPEDSSIYLCSVKQEYTEAFFGQGTRLTVV.

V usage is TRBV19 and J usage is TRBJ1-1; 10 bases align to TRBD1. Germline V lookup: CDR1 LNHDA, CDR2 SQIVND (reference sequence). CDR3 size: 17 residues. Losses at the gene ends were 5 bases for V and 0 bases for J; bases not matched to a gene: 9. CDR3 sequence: CASSPGTGDIMNTEAFF. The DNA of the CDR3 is TGTGCCAGTAGTCCCGGGACAGGGGATATCATGAACACTGAAGCTTTCTTT.

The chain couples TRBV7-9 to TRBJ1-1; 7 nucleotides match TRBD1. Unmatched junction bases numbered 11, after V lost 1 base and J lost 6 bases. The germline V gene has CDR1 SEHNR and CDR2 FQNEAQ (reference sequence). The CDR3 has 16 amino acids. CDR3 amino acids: CASSLDVELGGPEAFF. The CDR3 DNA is TGTGCCAGCAGCTTAGATGTTGAGTTAGGGGGCCCTGAAGCTTTCTTT.

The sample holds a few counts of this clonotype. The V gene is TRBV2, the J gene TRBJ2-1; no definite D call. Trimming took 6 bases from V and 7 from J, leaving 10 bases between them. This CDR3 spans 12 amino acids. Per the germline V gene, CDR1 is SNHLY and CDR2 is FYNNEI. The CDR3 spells CASRAPINEQFF. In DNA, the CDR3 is TGTGCCAGCAGGGCACCGATAAATGAGCAGTTCTTC.

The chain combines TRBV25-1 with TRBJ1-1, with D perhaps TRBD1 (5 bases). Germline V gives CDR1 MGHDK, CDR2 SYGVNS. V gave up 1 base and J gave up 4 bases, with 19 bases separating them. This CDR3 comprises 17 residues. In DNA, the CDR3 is TGTGCCAGCAGTGAATCTATGCCAGGGTCGGTCCTCACTGAAGCTTTCTTT. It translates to CASSESMPGSVLTEAFF.

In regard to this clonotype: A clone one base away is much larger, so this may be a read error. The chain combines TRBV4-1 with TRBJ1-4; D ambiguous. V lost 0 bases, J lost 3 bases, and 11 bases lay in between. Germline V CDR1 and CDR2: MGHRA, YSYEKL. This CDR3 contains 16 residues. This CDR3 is CASSQELEAANEKLFF. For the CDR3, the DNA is TGCGCCAGCAGCCAAGAGCTGGAGGCTGCTAATGAAAAACTGTTTTTT.

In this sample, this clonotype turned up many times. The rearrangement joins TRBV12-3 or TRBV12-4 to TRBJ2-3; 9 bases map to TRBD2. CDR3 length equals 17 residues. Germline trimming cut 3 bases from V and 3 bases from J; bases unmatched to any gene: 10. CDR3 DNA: TGTGCCAGCAGTTTCCTGCGGGAGGGCCCCGGGACAGATACGCAGTATTTT. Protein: CASSFLREGPGTDTQYF.

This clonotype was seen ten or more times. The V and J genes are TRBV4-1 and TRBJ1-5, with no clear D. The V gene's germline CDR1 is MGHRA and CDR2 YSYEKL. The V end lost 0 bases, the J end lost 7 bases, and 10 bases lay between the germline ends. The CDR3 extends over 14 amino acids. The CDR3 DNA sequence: TGCGCCAGCAGCCAAGATCGGGGAGGCCAGCCCCAGCATTTT. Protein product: CASSQDRGGQPQHF.

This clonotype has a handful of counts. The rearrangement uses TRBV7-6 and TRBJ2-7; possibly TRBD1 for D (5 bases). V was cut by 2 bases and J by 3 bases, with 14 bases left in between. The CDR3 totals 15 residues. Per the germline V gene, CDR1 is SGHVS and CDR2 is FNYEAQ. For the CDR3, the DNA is TGTGCCAGCAGCTTAATGTCAGGGTCTTACTACGAGCAGTACTTC. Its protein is CASSLMSGSYYEQYF.

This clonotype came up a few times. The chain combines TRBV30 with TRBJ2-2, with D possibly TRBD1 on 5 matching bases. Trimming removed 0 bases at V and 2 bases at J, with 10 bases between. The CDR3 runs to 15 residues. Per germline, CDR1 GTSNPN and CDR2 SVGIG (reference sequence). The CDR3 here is CAWSVQVFNTGELFF. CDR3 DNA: TGTGCCTGGAGTGTACAGGTCTTTAACACCGGGGAGCTGTTTTTT.

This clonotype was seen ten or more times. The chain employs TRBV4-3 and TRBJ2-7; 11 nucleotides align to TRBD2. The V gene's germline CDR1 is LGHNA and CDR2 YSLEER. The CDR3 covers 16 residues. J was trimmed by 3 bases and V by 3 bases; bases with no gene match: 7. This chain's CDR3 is CASSQDTGTSGYEQYF. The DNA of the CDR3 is TGCGCCAGCAGCCAGGACACCGGGACTAGCGGCTACGAGCAGTACTTC.

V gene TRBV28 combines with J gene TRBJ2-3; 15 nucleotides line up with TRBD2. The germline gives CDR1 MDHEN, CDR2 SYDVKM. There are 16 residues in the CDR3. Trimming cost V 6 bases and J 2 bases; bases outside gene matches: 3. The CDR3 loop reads CASSWTSGGDTDTQYF. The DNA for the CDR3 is TGTGCCAGCAGCTGGACTAGCGGGGGGGACACAGATACGCAGTATTTT.

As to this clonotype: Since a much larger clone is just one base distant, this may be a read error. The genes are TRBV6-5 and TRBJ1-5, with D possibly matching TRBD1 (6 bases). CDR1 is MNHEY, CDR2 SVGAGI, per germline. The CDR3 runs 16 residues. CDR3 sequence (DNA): TGTGCCAGCAGTCCGGACAGTAATGGGAGCAATCAGCCCCAGCAGTTT. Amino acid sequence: CASSPDSNGSNQPQQF.